This T cell receptor (beta chain) comes out of a study of cytomegalovirus exposure and HLA in healthy donors. In the PCR, 60 Vbeta and 13 Jbeta primers were used. The assay was immunoSEQ multiplex PCR, and TCRdb's table has in-frame clones only and misses some. There are about 160,000 clones in the sample; over 75% occur only once, and around 1.9% lies in the top ten. The germline V gene encodes CDR1 MNHNS and CDR2 SASEGT. The CDR3 has 13 amino acids. V was clipped by 8 bases and J by 4 bases, with 15 bases between them. The chain links TRBV6-1 to TRBJ2-7; D possibly corresponds to TRBD1 (6 bases). This clonotype originated in a woman aged 18-29 years in good health and CMV-seronegative. The sample comprised PBMCs. The chain's CDR3 is CASSNRVPYEQYF. For the CDR3, the DNA is TGTGCCAGCTCAAACAGGGTTCCATACGAGCAGTACTTC.